The TCR beta chain described here comes from a study of blood T cell repertoires in COVID-19. Study background: Sample material is recorded as cDNA or gDNA derived from T cells, B-cell-depleted T cells, or PBMCs.

The method was immunoSEQ multiplex PCR; TCRdb's version includes in-frame clones alone and lacks a portion of them. The data show some 200,000 clones, 80% to 90% seen once. This CDR3 contains 18 residues. Germline V lookup: CDR1 SGHTA, CDR2 FQGNSA. V dropped 4 bases and J dropped 7 bases, with 23 bases sitting between them. This receptor was taken from a man aged 40-50 years who had recovered from COVID-19. The sample consisted of PBMCs or T cells enriched from blood (not recorded which). The chain combines TRBV7-2 with TRBJ1-6, with D tentatively TRBD1 (5 bases). CDR3: CASSSEKLVGGGNSPLHF. CDR3 DNA: TGTGCCAGCAGCTCGGAGAAGTTGGTCGGGGGAGGAAATTCACCCCTCCACTTT. Together with reference TRBV7-2 and TRBJ1-6, the CDR3 gives the full variable domain: GAGVSQSPSNKVTEKGKDVELRCDPISGHTALYWYRQSLGQGLEFLIYFQGNSAPDKSGLPSDRFSAERTGGSVSTLTIQRTQQEDSAVYLCASSSEKLVGGGNSPLHFGNGTRLTVT.